This T cell receptor (beta chain) was recorded in a study of patients and donors after allogeneic stem cell transplantation. Germline CDR1 is MNHEY and CDR2 is SVGAGI. V lost 5 bases, J lost 0 bases, and 19 bases lay in between. The CDR3 runs to 17 residues. By sample fraction, this clonotype is large. One entry per CDR3 protein, called by TCRdb with MiXCR from the RT-PCR reads. The sample has about 430 distinct CDR3 sequences; more than 0.6% are singletons. The TCR originated in a human donor who was either an allogeneic HSCT recipient or a stem cell or donor lymphocyte infusion donor (not recorded which). It is not recorded whose cells these are; they may come from a transplant donor. The chain is built from TRBV6-5 and TRBJ1-2, with a weak D call TRBD1 (5 bases). Sequencing was carried out using blood, either unsorted or a sorted T cell fraction (not recorded which). In DNA, the CDR3 is TGTGCCAGCAGTGCCCAGGGAGCATGGAAGACTAACTATGGCTACACCTTC. Translating gives CASSAQGAWKTNYGYTF.